Shown below are 8 T cell receptor beta chains from a single sample sequenced in a study of blood T cells in healthy people across ages. The second PCR ran roughly 6 to 11 cycles with a sample-barcoded 5' primer and J-beta primers. Each CDR3 protein is one row after TCRdb ran MiXCR on the 5' RACE reads. The sample holds fewer than 1.5 million distinct CDR3 sequences, approximately 38% seen once. Sample: blood. The receptors derive from a woman under 30 in good health.

The chain is built from TRBV29-1 and TRBJ2-2, with 12 bases matching TRBD2. Germline-derived CDR1 and CDR2 are SQVTM and ANQGSEA. CDR3 length equals 18 residues. Trimming cost V 6 bases and J 4 bases; bases outside gene matches: 15. The CDR3 region is CSVPPTYPSGRGTGELFF. DNA of the CDR3: TGCAGCGTCCCCCCCACCTACCCTAGCGGGAGGGGCACCGGGGAGCTGTTTTTT.

The chain uses TRBV9 and TRBJ2-5, with TRBD2 matching over 11 bases. The germline V gene encodes CDR1 SGDLS and CDR2 YYNGEE. The V and J ends lost 3 bases and 2 bases, in that order; junction bases with no gene match: 3. The CDR3 covers 15 residues. DNA of the CDR3: TGTGCCAGCAGCGCTAGCGGGGGGACTCAAGAGACCCAGTACTTC. Amino acid sequence: CASSASGGTQETQYF.

The chain is built from TRBV12-3 or TRBV12-4 and TRBJ1-1; maybe TRBD1 (5 bases). V shed 5 bases and J shed 5 bases, with 15 bases lying between them. The CDR3 contains 14 residues. In DNA, the CDR3 is TGTGCCAGCAGTCCCGGCAGGGAGAGTACTGAAGCTTTCTTT. Protein product: CASSPGRESTEAFF.

V is TRBV29-1 and J is TRBJ1-2, with a possible D match to TRBD1 (5 bases). There are 16 residues in the CDR3. Germline CDR1 reads SQVTM; CDR2 reads ANQGSEA. Trimming removed 0 bases from V and 0 bases from J, with 14 bases in between. The CDR3 DNA sequence: TGCAGCGTTGAAGACCTTCCTCGGGGCCCTAACTATGGCTACACCTTC. Protein sequence: CSVEDLPRGPNYGYTF.

The gene calls are TRBV12-3 or TRBV12-4 and TRBJ2-2; D ambiguous. This CDR3 is 16 amino acids long. Trimming left V 9 bases short and J 1 base short, with 18 bases between. CDR3 sequence: CASNLELKWNTGELFF. The CDR3 DNA reads as TGTGCCAGTAACTTGGAACTGAAATGGAACACCGGGGAGCTGTTTTTT.

The rearrangement joins TRBV5-1 to TRBJ1-1; D unclear. The CDR3 consists of 14 residues. Looked up from germline, CDR1 is SGHRS and CDR2 is YFSETQ. V lost 0 bases, J lost 1 base, and 7 bases lay in between. Written as DNA, the CDR3 is TGCGCCAGCAGCTTGGGACGGTGGAACACTGAAGCTTTCTTT. This sequence encodes CASSLGRWNTEAFF.

This clonotype was detected a few times. The chain couples TRBV6-1 to TRBJ2-3; 12 bases line up with TRBD2. The germline V gene has CDR1 MNHNS and CDR2 SASEGT. The V and J ends lost 1 base and 7 bases, in that order; junction bases with no gene match: 9. This CDR3 spans 17 amino acids. CDR3 DNA: TGTGCCAGCAGTGAAGAGCCGCTAGCGGGAGGGCCGAATACGCAGTATTTT. Residues: CASSEEPLAGGPNTQYF.

The chain carries TRBV20-1 and TRBJ2-1; 9 bases are shared with TRBD2. Germline V lookup: CDR1 DFQATT, CDR2 SNEGSKA (reference sequence). This CDR3 contains 14 residues. After removal of 4 bases from V and 4 bases from J, the junction contained 5 bases not matched to a gene. The CDR3 bases are TGCAGTGCTACGTTCGGACTAGCGTACAATGAGCAGTTCTTC. Its protein product is CSATFGLAYNEQFF.